A selection of T cell receptor beta chains follows, all from one sample in a study of control samples from healthy donors and cancer patients. The protocol was immunoSEQ multiplex PCR, while the TCRdb copy is restricted to in-frame clones and leaves out a portion. There are approximately 97,000 clones in the sample; just under 85% occur only once, and approximately 20% lies in the top ten. Sequencing was done on a sample of blood. These receptors all come from a man aged 25-40 years in good health. CDR3s include the opening cysteine and the closing phenylalanine or tryptophan. D genes are given only for firm matches. The listing skips clone size in some rows; elsewhere it reads once, few, many or a size class.

d_call	j_call	v_call	clone_size	cdr3_aa	cdr3_nt
TRBD1	TRBJ1-2	TRBV12-5	NA	CASGRQGGNYGYTF	TGTGCTAGTGGGCGACAGGGAGGGAACTATGGCTACACCTTC
NA	TRBJ2-5	TRBV29-1	NA	CSAGPSDAGQWWAQYF	TGCAGCGCCGGCCCCTCGGACGCGGGGCAGTGGTGGGCCCAGTACTTC
TRBD1	TRBJ1-1	TRBV9	NA	CASSMTGDYTEAFF	TGTGCCAGCAGCATGACAGGGGATTATACTGAAGCTTTCTTT
TRBD1	TRBJ1-2	TRBV18	NA	CASSPQSALGQGATETF	TGTGCCAGCTCACCACAATCAGCGCTGGGACAGGGGGCCACGGAGACCTTC
NA	TRBJ1-3	TRBV6-6	NA	CASSQPMLGRSGNTIYF	TGTGCCAGCAGTCAACCCATGTTGGGGCGTTCTGGAAACACCATATATTTT
NA	TRBJ1-3	TRBV30	NA	CAWSVDYGYGNTIYF	TGTGCCTGGAGTGTGGATTATGGGTATGGAAACACCATATATTTT
TRBD1	TRBJ2-3	TRBV5-4	NA	CASSIDLDRATDTQYF	TGTGCCAGCAGCATAGACTTAGACAGGGCAACAGATACGCAGTATTTT
NA	TRBJ2-4	TRBV6-1	NA	CASSERWGAKNIQYF	TGTGCCAGCAGTGAGCGGTGGGGTGCCAAAAACATTCAGTACTTC
NA	TRBJ1-5	TRBV30	NA	CAWSVGRLLNQPQHF	TGTGCCTGGAGTGTAGGTCGGCTGCTCAATCAGCCCCAGCATTTT
NA	TRBJ1-5	TRBV19	NA	CASSRRRASNQPQHF	TGTGCCAGTAGTCGAAGACGGGCTAGCAATCAGCCCCAGCATTTT
NA	TRBJ2-6	TRBV5-1	NA	CASSSVTLGANVLTF	TGCGCCAGCAGCTCGGTGACTCTCGGGGCCAACGTCCTGACTTTC
TRBD2	TRBJ2-7	TRBV18	few	CASSPGGTSRFYEQYF	TGTGCCAGCTCACCTGGGGGGACTAGCAGATTCTACGAGCAGTACTTC
NA	TRBJ2-7	TRBV5-5	NA	CASSFGGYEQYF	TGTGCCAGCAGCTTTGGAGGCTACGAGCAGTACTTC
TRBD1	TRBJ2-7	TRBV5-1	NA	CASSLKTGTGVHEQYF	TGCGCCAGCAGCTTGAAGACCGGGACAGGGGTCCACGAGCAGTACTTC
NA	TRBJ2-1	TRBV29-1	NA	CSAKGGAEQFF	TGCAGCGCCAAAGGGGGGGCTGAGCAGTTCTTC
TRBD1	TRBJ1-2	TRBV5-6	NA	CASSLGSIRGNYGYTF	TGTGCCAGCAGCTTGGGGTCTATCAGGGGGAACTATGGCTACACCTTC
NA	TRBJ2-3	TRBV29-1	NA	CSVTGRATDTQYF	TGCAGCGTGACGGGACGGGCCACAGATACGCAGTATTTT
NA	TRBJ2-1	TRBV5-6	NA	CASSRTAPGPYNEQFF	TGTGCCAGCAGCCGGACTGCCCCTGGCCCCTACAATGAGCAGTTCTTC
NA	TRBJ2-1	TRBV7-8	NA	CASSIGGSYNEQFF	TGTGCCAGCAGCATTGGGGGCTCCTACAATGAGCAGTTCTTC
TRBD2	TRBJ2-1	TRBV7-8	NA	CASNGAGGLWNEQFF	TGTGCCAGCAACGGAGCGGGGGGGCTGTGGAATGAGCAGTTCTTC
TRBD1	TRBJ1-4	TRBV28	NA	CASRLDRVREKLFF	TGTGCCAGCAGATTGGACAGGGTTAGGGAAAAACTGTTTTTT
TRBD1	TRBJ1-5	TRBV6-5	few	CASSTDRGQPQHF	TGTGCCAGCAGCACGGACAGGGGTCAGCCCCAGCATTTT
NA	TRBJ1-1	TRBV3-1/TRBV3-2	NA	CASSHTAEAFF	TGTGCCAGCAGCCACACCGCTGAAGCTTTCTTT
TRBD1	TRBJ2-7	TRBV19	NA	CASSIGTGRYEQYF	TGTGCCAGTAGTATCGGGACAGGGAGATACGAGCAGTACTTC
NA	TRBJ2-2	TRBV5-4	NA	CASSRTGKRAGELFF	TGTGCCAGCAGCCGAACAGGGAAGAGAGCCGGGGAGCTGTTTTTT
NA	TRBJ2-7	TRBV19	NA	CASSRGTRFLYEQYF	TGTGCCAGTAGTCGCGGGACTCGTTTTTTATACGAGCAGTACTTC
NA	TRBJ2-3	TRBV6-8	NA	CASERALAADTQYF	TGTGCCAGCGAACGGGCCCTCGCCGCAGATACGCAGTATTTT
NA	TRBJ2-1	TRBV29-1	NA	CSVAWRASYNEQFF	TGCAGCGTTGCATGGCGGGCTTCCTACAATGAGCAGTTCTTC
NA	TRBJ2-7	TRBV6-2/TRBV6-3	NA	CASSVSDEQYF	TGTGCCAGCAGCGTTTCCGACGAGCAGTACTTC
NA	TRBJ2-7	TRBV6-5	NA	CASRTSTRSSYEQYF	TGTGCCAGCAGGACCTCGACACGGAGTTCCTACGAGCAGTACTTC
TRBD1	TRBJ1-1	TRBV30	NA	CAWSNRGTNTEAFF	TGTGCCTGGAGTAACAGGGGGACGAACACTGAAGCTTTCTTT
NA	TRBJ2-1	TRBV5-6	NA	CASSAANEQFF	TGTGCCAGCAGCGCTGCCAATGAGCAGTTCTTC